The next 21 T cell receptor beta chains were all read from a single sample in a study of cytomegalovirus exposure and HLA in healthy donors. PCR primers comprised 60 Vbeta and 13 Jbeta primers. Data came from immunoSEQ multiplex PCR; TCRdb stores just in-frame clones and leaves some out. The table has some 150,000 clones, roughly 80% seen once. The specimen was PBMCs. The receptors shown here come from a female donor in good health and CMV-seronegative.

V gene TRBV5-4 combines with J gene TRBJ2-7; 9 nucleotides match TRBD1. Germline V lookup: CDR1 SGHNT, CDR2 YYREEE (reference sequence). The length of the CDR3 is 14 residues. V was clipped by 4 bases and J by 6 bases; unmatched bases: 8. The CDR3 DNA is TGTGCCAGCAGCCAACGGACAGGGGAGTCCGAGCAGTACTTC. It yields the protein CASSQRTGESEQYF.

This clone appeared a single time. The CDR3 DNA follows: TGCGCCAGCAGCCAACGCATCGGGGGCGGGAGAGGGGAGCAGTTCTTC. This sequence encodes CASSQRIGGGRGEQFF. The genes are TRBV4-1 and TRBJ2-1, with a weak D call TRBD2 (7 bases). CDR1 is MGHRA, CDR2 YSYEKL, per germline. CDR3 length: 16 amino acids. The ends were cut back, 2 bases at V and 10 bases at J, with 21 bases in the middle.

This clone occurred once. The chain uses TRBV28 and TRBJ1-1; D is unresolved. Germline CDR1 and CDR2: MDHEN and SYDVKM. CDR3 length: 12 residues. V was cut by 7 bases and J by 2 bases, with 8 bases left in between. CDR3 coding DNA: TGTGCCAGCATAGAGGTAAACACTGAAGCTTTCTTT. It specifies CASIEVNTEAFF. Full variable domain (remainder filled in from reference TRBV28 and TRBJ1-1): DVKVTQSSRYLVKRTGEKVFLECVQDMDHENMFWYRQDPGLGLRLIYFSYDVKMKEKGDIPEGYSVSREKKERFSLILESASTNQTSMYLCASIEVNTEAFFGQGTRLTVV.

The chain recombines TRBV5-1 with TRBJ1-6; 7 bases are shared with TRBD1. This CDR3 spans 15 amino acids. The ends lost 4 bases at V and 5 bases at J; junction bases unmatched: 6. Germline values: CDR1 SGHRS, CDR2 YFSETQ. CDR3 DNA: TGCGCCAGCAGCCTCCGGGACAGAGATAATTCACCCCTCCACTTT. Translated, it gives CASSLRDRDNSPLHF.

This clone was detected only once. This sequence joins TRBV9 and TRBJ2-7; tentative D call: TRBD2 (5 bases). The germline gives CDR1 SGDLS, CDR2 YYNGEE. The V end was cut by 3 bases, the J end by 7 bases, with 17 bases between. This CDR3 contains 14 residues. The CDR3 is CASSEGPSSGEQYF. CDR3 nucleotide sequence: TGTGCCAGCAGCGAAGGACCTAGCTCTGGGGAGCAGTACTTC.

In the case of this clone: This specimen includes other DNA sequences encoding the same CDR3. This sequence joins TRBV13 and TRBJ2-5; 9 bases line up with TRBD2. CDR1 and CDR2 from the germline V gene are PRHDT and FYEKMQ (reference sequence). Losses at the gene ends were 2 bases for V and 5 bases for J; bases not matched to a gene: 9. CDR3 length: 16 amino acids. The CDR3 bases are TGTGCCAGCAGCTTAATTCGGCGGGAGGGACGGGAGACCCAGTACTTC. Its protein product is CASSLIRREGRETQYF.

J is TRBJ2-1 and V is TRBV6-5; perhaps TRBD1 as D (5 bases). Trimming pared 2 bases from V and 5 bases from J, leaving 16 bases between. Germline CDR1 reads MNHEY; CDR2 reads SVGAGI. The CDR3 covers 16 residues. This CDR3 is CASSYGWQGENNEQFF. DNA for the CDR3: TGTGCCAGCAGTTACGGGTGGCAGGGCGAAAACAATGAGCAGTTCTTC.

DNA for the CDR3: TGTGCCAGTACCCCGCTGGGACAGCCTAATGAAAAACTGTTTTTT. Its protein product is CASTPLGQPNEKLFF. This chain links TRBV19 with TRBJ1-4; 7 bases fit TRBD1. The germline gives CDR1 LNHDA, CDR2 SQIVND (reference sequence). The CDR3 is 15 residues long. V was pared by 7 bases and J by 3 bases, with 8 bases of the junction left unmatched.

Here the CDR3 reads CATKEHKNTEAFF. CDR3 DNA: TGTGCCACCAAGGAGCATAAGAACACTGAAGCTTTCTTT. The V call is TRBV15, the J call TRBJ1-1; D gene ambiguous. Germline values: CDR1 LNHNV, CDR2 YYDKDF (reference sequence). Trimming cost V 7 bases and J 1 base, with 10 bases left between them. There are 13 residues in the CDR3.

The chain is built from TRBV6-1 and TRBJ1-5, with D possibly matching TRBD1 (6 bases). CDR3 length equals 15 residues. V was trimmed by 6 bases and J by 3 bases, leaving 15 bases between them. Germline V lookup: CDR1 MNHNS, CDR2 SASEGT. As DNA, the CDR3 is TGTGCCAGCAGGGGACAAAGAGAGGCCAATCAGCCCCAGCATTTT. This sequence encodes CASRGQREANQPQHF.

This sequence joins TRBV11-3 and TRBJ2-1; TRBD1 matches at 7 bases. Looked up from germline, CDR1 is SGHNT and CDR2 is YENEEA. The trim removed 5 bases at V and 7 bases at J, leaving 14 bases unmatched. The CDR3 runs 16 residues. The CDR3 spells CASSIKTGRTGNEQFF. The CDR3 nucleotides read TGTGCCAGCAGCATCAAGACAGGGAGAACGGGGAATGAGCAGTTCTTC. Filled out from reference TRBV11-3 and TRBJ2-1, the complete variable domain reads EAGVVQSPRYKIIEKKQPVAFWCNPISGHNTLYWYLQNLGQGPELLIRYENEEAVDDSQLPKDRFSAERLKGVDSTLKIQPAELGDSAVYLCASSIKTGRTGNEQFFGPGTRLTVL.

V is TRBV6-4 and J is TRBJ2-2, with D hard to call. The CDR3 spans 13 residues. The germline CDR1 and CDR2 sequences are MRHNA and SNTAGT. V shed 2 bases and J shed 4 bases, with 5 bases lying between them. The CDR3 DNA reads TGTGCCAGCAGTGACAGGAGCACCGGGGAGCTGTTTTTT. Protein sequence: CASSDRSTGELFF.

The chain joins TRBV4-1 to TRBJ2-5; TRBD2 aligns across 11 bases. In germline, CDR1 is MGHRA, CDR2 YSYEKL. With 5 bases clipped from V and 1 base from J, the junction kept 3 bases outside the gene matches. The CDR3 is 15 amino acids. The CDR3 loop is CASSKGLAAQETQYF. In DNA, the CDR3 is TGCGCCAGCAGCAAGGGACTAGCGGCCCAAGAGACCCAGTACTTC.

The rearrangement links TRBV6-6 to TRBJ1-6; TRBD1 aligns across 7 bases. V lost 7 bases to trimming and J lost 7 bases; unmatched junction nucleotides: 7. The CDR3 loop spans 14 amino acids. From germline, CDR1 is MNHNY and CDR2 SVGAGI (reference sequence). The CDR3 DNA reads TGTGCCAGCACCCTGGGACAGTCGAATTCACCCCTCCACTTT. This encodes CASTLGQSNSPLHF.

The genes are TRBV7-6 and TRBJ2-1, with 10 bases fitting TRBD2. The V gene end was trimmed by 5 bases and the J gene end by 7 bases; junction bases not matched to a gene: 11. The CDR3 spans 16 residues. The V gene's germline CDR1 is SGHVS and CDR2 FNYEAQ. The CDR3, as DNA: TGTGCCAGCAGCCCCTCAGCGGGGGGGCCTCTGAATGAGCAGTTCTTC. Encoded protein: CASSPSAGGPLNEQFF.

The chain uses TRBV11-2 and TRBJ2-5; 8 bases align to TRBD1. This CDR3 is 14 amino acids long. The J segment lost 5 bases and the V segment lost 5 bases, leaving 7 bases of the junction unmatched. CDR1 is SGHAT, CDR2 FQNNGV, per germline. DNA for the CDR3: TGTGCCAGCAGCCCCGACAGGGGCAGGGAGACCCAGTACTTC. It yields the protein CASSPDRGRETQYF. The whole variable domain, filled in from reference TRBV11-2 and TRBJ2-5, reads EAGVAQSPRYKIIEKRQSVAFWCNPISGHATLYWYQQILGQGPKLLIQFQNNGVVDDSQLPKDRFSAERLKGVDSTLKIQPAKLEDSAVYLCASSPDRGRETQYFGPGTRLLVL.

This sequence joins TRBV6-5 and TRBJ2-3; D may be TRBD1 (5 bases). Germline V gene data show CDR1 as MNHEY and CDR2 as SVGAGI. CDR3 size: 15 residues. Trimming left V 7 bases short and J 7 bases short, with 21 bases between. This CDR3 reads CASTLIGAGMNTQYF. The CDR3 region has the DNA TGTGCCAGCACCCTAATAGGGGCAGGGATGAATACGCAGTATTTT.

The chain employs TRBV6-1 and TRBJ2-4; TRBD2 aligns across 14 bases. CDR1 is MNHNS and CDR2 is SASEGT in the germline V gene. Trimming took 4 bases from V and 2 from J; bases not matched to a gene: 13. This CDR3 has 20 amino acids. CDR3 sequence (DNA): TGTGCCAGCAGTGCCGAGGGACTAGCGGGAGTGGTAGGGTCCAAAAACATTCAGTACTTC. Translated, it gives CASSAEGLAGVVGSKNIQYF.

The chain uses TRBV6-1 and TRBJ1-5; 7 nucleotides align to TRBD1. The V and J ends lost 3 bases and 0 bases, in that order; junction bases with no gene match: 5. Germline lookup yields CDR1 MNHNS and CDR2 SASEGT. This CDR3 has 16 amino acids. The CDR3 protein is CASSDDRAYSNQPQHF. The CDR3 DNA reads as TGTGCCAGCAGTGATGACAGGGCTTATAGCAATCAGCCCCAGCATTTT.

The genes are TRBV7-2 and TRBJ2-3; no clear D gene. The V end lost 5 bases, the J end lost 5 bases, and 8 bases lay between the germline ends. Germline CDR1 SGHTA, CDR2 FQGNSA. The CDR3 contains 12 residues. Here the CDR3 DNA reads TGTGCCAGCAGCCCTGCGGTAGATACGCAGTATTTT. Encoded protein: CASSPAVDTQYF.

This clone came up a few times. The chain has TRBV10-1 and TRBJ2-1; TRBD2 is a possible D gene (5 bases). The germline V gene has CDR1 WNHNN and CDR2 SYGVQD (reference sequence). The CDR3 has 13 residues. The ends were cut back, 4 bases at V and 8 bases at J, with 12 bases in the middle. The CDR3 loop reads CASSGRGLDEQFF. Here the CDR3 DNA reads TGCGCCAGCAGTGGTCGAGGGTTAGATGAGCAGTTCTTC.